This TCR beta chain was profiled in a study of control samples from healthy donors and cancer patients. V dropped 8 bases and J dropped 5; count of bases not matched to a gene: 2. CDR1 is LNHDA, CDR2 SQIVND, per germline (reference sequence). The CDR3 has 13 amino acids. Only in-frame clones appear in the TCRdb table, and some are missing; sequencing was by immunoSEQ multiplex PCR. The table includes 100,000 to 150,000 clones, roughly 90% detected once. Sequencing was performed on blood. The receptor comes from a woman between 50 and 59 years old in good health. This chain joins TRBV19 and TRBJ1-3; 11 bases are shared with TRBD1. For the CDR3, the DNA is TGTGCCAGTCGGACAGGGGGCAGAAACACCATATATTTT. Residues: CASRTGGRNTIYF.